This section outlines one TCR beta chain sequence together with its context. TCRdb recomputed calls from the 5' RACE reads with MiXCR, one row per CDR3 protein. The profile shows 400,000 to 550,000 distinct CDR3 sequences, around 20% of them singletons. The germline V gene encodes CDR1 DFQATT and CDR2 SNEGSKA (reference sequence). V was trimmed by 7 bases and J by 7 bases, leaving 12 bases between them. CDR3 size: 11 residues. This sample was included in a study of identical twins. The same specimen was also included in a second study, on T cells expressing NK-cell markers. That publication notes: The CD3+CD56-NKG2C+ fraction of several donors was also led by these clonotypes.

The sequence derives from a woman in her late teens or twenties in good health. The V gene is TRBV20-1, the J gene TRBJ2-3; no reliable D call. Sequenced: CD4+ T cells sorted from blood. Here the CDR3 reads CSGTPLHTQYF. The DNA for the CDR3 is TGCAGTGGTACACCCCTACATACGCAGTATTTT.